Detailed here is one TCR beta chain. The antigen it recognizes is unknown. The input lacks base qualities; no much larger clone sits a single base away. From its cysteine to its phenylalanine, the CDR3 spans 15 amino acids. The entry retains the CDR3 DNA only, 45 bases that are in frame from base 1. V gives up 0 bases and J gives up 8 bases, and the segment between their germline ends measures 19 bases. The germline V gene encodes CDR1 GTSNPN and CDR2 SVGIG (reference sequence). In the paper's terms, the time point label means: pre-reinfection, 55 to 20 weeks before reinfection detection. Sorted cells were sequenced directly ex vivo, with no in vitro expansion before TCR sequencing. The donors were people who inject drugs and were enrolled in the Montreal Acute Hepatitis C Cohort Study (HEPCO) in Canada. Total naive CD8 T cells, sorted as viable CD3+ CD8+ CD45RO-, came from two donors at all three reinfection time points as controls. Before sorting, cryopreserved peripheral blood mononuclear cells were thawed and used as the source for purifying CD8 T cells. Negative selection with the MACS CD8+ T cell Isolation Kit was used to enrich CD8 T cells. A BD FACSAria II sorter with FACSDiva software was used for cell sorting, and FlowJo was used for data analysis.

These data come from a study of memory CD8 T cells in hepatitis C reinfection (dated by TCRdb to 2017 to 2019). Study-wide context: Of the five donors, three spontaneously resolved two consecutive HCV infections, and two cleared a primary infection but developed chronic infection after reinfection. HCV reinfection was defined by a positive HCV RNA test following two negative tests taken at least 60 days apart. Pre-reinfection samples were taken from 55 to 20 weeks before reinfection was detected. In the reinfection study, participants who had previously resolved an HCV infection were followed up every 3 months. Between the late 2000s and the early 2010s, five reinfection cases with stored pre-reinfection samples were identified. Across an HCV reinfection episode in several donors, the study followed the TCR beta repertoire of virus-specific CD8 T cells over time. On the study overall, not on this receptor specifically: Because only 4 to 6 donors were included, definitive conclusions about public clonotypes linked to secondary clearance were beyond the reach of the study.

The library was prepared using the immunoSEQ multiplex PCR assay. Genomic DNA was extracted from sorted cells, and the TCR beta V, D and J regions were sequenced by Adaptive Biotechnologies' automated high-throughput method. CDR3 regions were amplified with a two-step, bias-controlled multiplex PCR. Amplified TCR beta libraries were sequenced on an Illumina instrument. The authors' pipeline ran thus. The demultiplexed reads were processed to cut down on amplification and sequencing bias, and the IMGT database was used to assign CDR3 sequences to gene families. ImmunoSEQ software version 2.0 was used to analyze repertoire data. Clonotype lists were filtered to remove out-of-frame sequences and sequences containing stop codons in the CDR3. Clonotypes with a frequency below 0.01% were excluded because such low-frequency clonotypes corresponded to less than one cell. To get richness, observed richness was divided by input cell number, while evenness came from dividing Shannon entropy by log observed richness. Repertoire diversity and similarity between time points were quantified using Simpson diversity and Morisita-Horn overlap indices. Each clonotype was placed into one of four groups: dominant (>1%), sub-dominant (0.5-0.99%), low abundance (0.1-0.49%) or lowest abundance (<0.1%). For the germline index, total nucleotide additions were subtracted from total CDR3 length, and that difference was then divided by total CDR3 length. TCRdb took this table from immuneACCESS and kept in-frame rearrangements with V and J called. Such tables lack part of the clones; where checked against another copy, unresolved V genes explain under half of the gap, and the rest is unexplained. The D gene and trimming were derived from the DNA, and the V and J assignments and clone size from that table. This sample has approximately 51,000 clones in its table, and roughly 86% of those were observed once. The ten largest clones add up to roughly 1% of the sample.

Sequencing used naive CD8+ T cells sorted from blood. The cell subset or site tag for this specimen amounts to: total naive CD8+CD45RO- T cells. This clonotype originated in a man in his late teens or twenties with hepatitis C virus infection. The rearrangement joined TRBV30 to TRBJ1-2; no D gene is confidently identified. The DNA is TGTGCCTGGAGTGTTGAGGTTAGGTGGCGGAGAGGCTACACCTTC. Protein translation: CAWSVEVRWRRGYTF.